The rows below give T cell receptor beta chains drawn from one sample of a study of lymphopenia after photon versus proton radiotherapy. Clones were sequenced by immunoSEQ multiplex PCR, and TCRdb holds only the in-frame ones, with some missing. The table shows 40,000 to 45,000 clones, with around four fifths occurring only once. The source was peripheral blood, collected from a patient treated with proton-based radiotherapy. These receptors came from a woman aged 70-85 years with pancreatic cancer. CDR3s include the opening cysteine and the closing phenylalanine or tryptophan. D genes are given only for firm matches. Clone sizes are given selectively: once, few, many, or a class where the clone is expanded.

J gene,D gene,V gene,clone size,CDR3 protein,CDR3 DNA
TRBJ2-7,.,TRBV5-5,.,CASSWGTAGISYEQYF,TGTGCCAGCAGCTGGGGGACAGCGGGAATATCCTACGAGCAGTACTTC
TRBJ1-6,TRBD1,TRBV4-3,.,CASSRGTGGSPLHF,TGCGCCAGCAGCCGAGGGACAGGGGGATCACCCCTCCACTTT
TRBJ2-6,.,TRBV9,.,CASSTSGANVLTF,TGTGCCAGCAGCACCTCTGGGGCCAACGTCCTGACTTTC
TRBJ1-5,.,TRBV7-9,.,CASSLGGSSSQPQHF,TGTGCCAGCAGCTTAGGGGGCAGCTCGAGTCAGCCCCAGCATTTT
TRBJ1-4,TRBD1,TRBV19,few,CASRGPDEKLFF,TGTGCCAGCAGGGGGCCCGATGAAAAACTGTTTTTT
TRBJ2-7,.,TRBV7-2,.,CASSLDEGMEDSGYEQYF,TGTGCCAGCAGCTTAGATGAGGGGATGGAGGATAGCGGCTACGAGCAGTACTTC
TRBJ2-1,.,TRBV7-3,.,CASSKTVPAPNTYNEQFF,TGTGCCAGCAGCAAGACGGTGCCAGCGCCTAATACTTACAATGAGCAGTTCTTC
TRBJ1-1,.,TRBV5-1,few,CASSPEGLNTEAFF,TGCGCCAGCAGCCCGGAGGGTCTGAACACTGAAGCTTTCTTT
TRBJ1-1,.,TRBV28,.,CASSPTPRGSGFTEAFF,TGTGCCAGCAGTCCCACGCCTCGGGGATCAGGTTTTACTGAAGCTTTCTTT
TRBJ2-1,TRBD2,TRBV19,.,CASSTPLAGAWNEQFF,TGTGCCAGTAGTACACCGCTAGCGGGAGCGTGGAATGAGCAGTTCTTC
TRBJ2-7,.,TRBV6-1,.,CASVGSYEQYF,TGTGCCAGCGTAGGTTCCTACGAGCAGTACTTC
TRBJ2-3,.,TRBV5-1,.,CASSLQGRTDTQYF,TGCGCCAGCAGCTTACAGGGACGCACAGATACGCAGTATTTT
TRBJ1-1,.,TRBV6-5,.,CASTGNTEAFF,TGTGCCAGCACCGGGAACACTGAAGCTTTCTTT
TRBJ2-1,TRBD2,TRBV7-2,once,CASSSGSGGYNEQFF,TGTGCCAGCAGCTCGGGTAGCGGGGGGTACAATGAGCAGTTCTTC
TRBJ1-5,.,TRBV2,.,CASKRGDDQPQHF,TGTGCCAGCAAGAGGGGAGACGATCAGCCCCAGCATTTT
TRBJ2-3,TRBD2,TRBV7-6,once,CASSPRTSGTSTDTQYF,TGTGCCAGCAGCCCAAGGACTAGCGGAACTAGCACAGATACGCAGTATTTT
TRBJ2-3,TRBD2,TRBV6-4,.,CASSEMGLAGADTQYF,TGTGCCAGCAGTGAGATGGGACTAGCGGGAGCAGATACGCAGTATTTT
TRBJ2-3,.,TRBV7-2,.,CASSYLRTDTQYF,TGTGCCAGCAGCTACCTCCGCACAGATACGCAGTATTTT
TRBJ1-1,.,TRBV27,.,CASSLTGTGGTEAFF,TGTGCCAGCAGTTTGACCGGGACGGGTGGGACTGAAGCTTTCTTT
TRBJ2-5,.,TRBV29-1,.,CSVVGGGGETQYF,TGCAGCGTTGTGGGAGGGGGCGGAGAGACCCAGTACTTC
TRBJ2-2,.,TRBV7-2,.,CASNNAGSAGELFF,TGTGCCAGCAACAATGCAGGGTCGGCAGGGGAGCTGTTTTTT
TRBJ2-5,.,TRBV7-8,.,CASSLPLRLDVQETQYF,TGTGCCAGCAGCCTCCCCCTACGGCTCGATGTCCAAGAGACCCAGTACTTC
TRBJ1-6,TRBD1,TRBV4-2,once,CASSQGGTGFSKEPLHF,TGTGCCAGCAGCCAAGGCGGGACAGGGTTTAGCAAGGAACCCCTCCACTTT
TRBJ2-3,TRBD1,TRBV10-3,once,CAISEGTGTNTDTQYF,TGTGCCATCAGTGAGGGGACAGGTACTAACACAGATACGCAGTATTTT
TRBJ2-2,.,TRBV19,.,CASSNVAGRDTGELFF,TGTGCCAGTAGTAACGTGGCAGGGCGGGACACCGGGGAGCTGTTTTTT
TRBJ2-2,TRBD1,TRBV27,.,CASSRTTGGDGELFF,TGTGCCAGCAGTAGAACGACAGGGGGAGACGGGGAGCTGTTTTTT
TRBJ1-5,.,TRBV27,.,CASSLWGRLGNQPQHF,TGTGCCAGCAGTTTATGGGGCAGGCTAGGCAATCAGCCCCAGCATTTT
TRBJ2-1,TRBD1,TRBV7-9,.,CASSGDREDNEQFF,TGTGCCAGCAGCGGGGACAGGGAAGACAATGAGCAGTTCTTC
TRBJ1-2,.,TRBV15,.,CATSRDLFGGAYGYTF,TGTGCCACCAGCAGAGATCTTTTCGGGGGGGCCTATGGCTACACCTTC
TRBJ1-1,.,TRBV5-4,.,CASSLDMNTEAFF,TGTGCCAGCAGCTTGGACATGAACACTGAAGCTTTCTTT
TRBJ2-3,TRBD1,TRBV11-3,.,CASSLVRTGRISTDTQYF,TGTGCCAGCAGCTTGGTGAGGACAGGGAGAATTAGCACAGATACGCAGTATTTT
TRBJ1-2,.,TRBV5-1,.,CASRTGTSNYGYTF,TGCGCCAGCAGAACCGGGACTTCTAACTATGGCTACACCTTC
TRBJ2-1,.,TRBV28,.,CASSQAPTGEQFF,TGTGCCAGCAGCCAGGCGCCCACAGGTGAGCAGTTCTTC
TRBJ2-7,TRBD1,TRBV5-7,.,CASSFRGGRYEQYF,TGTGCCAGCAGCTTTAGAGGGGGCCGTTACGAGCAGTACTTC
TRBJ1-2,.,TRBV19,.,CASSPSVRDYGYTF,TGTGCCAGTAGCCCTTCGGTCAGGGACTATGGCTACACCTTC
TRBJ2-2,.,TRBV2,.,CASSEHSNTGELFF,TGTGCCAGCAGTGAGCACAGCAATACCGGGGAGCTGTTTTTT
TRBJ2-7,.,TRBV27,.,CASSLTGNYEQYF,TGTGCCAGCAGTTTAACCGGGAACTACGAGCAGTACTTC
TRBJ2-5,TRBD2,TRBV5-1,.,CASSLAGGTSQETQYF,TGCGCCAGCAGCTTGGCCGGGGGGACTAGCCAAGAGACCCAGTACTTC
TRBJ2-2,TRBD1,TRBV7-3,.,CASSSGQGQTGELFF,TGTGCCAGCAGTTCAGGACAGGGGCAAACCGGGGAGCTGTTTTTT
TRBJ2-6,.,TRBV7-9,.,CASSISTQLAGANVLTF,TGTGCCAGCAGCATCTCGACCCAGTTGGCCGGGGCCAACGTCCTGACTTTC
TRBJ1-2,TRBD1,TRBV5-5,.,CASSRTGDNLHGYTF,TGTGCCAGCAGCAGGACAGGGGATAATTTACATGGCTACACCTTC
TRBJ2-1,.,TRBV19,few,CASSNSPGNEQFF,TGTGCCAGTAGCAACAGCCCCGGGAATGAGCAGTTCTTC
TRBJ2-1,.,TRBV5-1,.,CASSTPGTPYNEQFF,TGCGCCAGCAGCACTCCCGGGACTCCTTACAATGAGCAGTTCTTC
TRBJ2-5,.,TRBV19,.,CASSINRQETQYF,TGTGCCAGTAGTATAAACCGGCAAGAGACCCAGTACTTC
TRBJ1-4,.,TRBV25-1,.,CASSDERGGYLKKLFF,TGTGCCAGCAGTGATGAACGGGGGGGATACTTGAAAAAGCTGTTTTTT
TRBJ2-1,.,TRBV5-1,.,CASSVSLGDYEQFF,TGCGCCAGCAGCGTCAGCCTCGGAGATTATGAGCAGTTCTTC
TRBJ2-7,TRBD2,TRBV19,.,CASVSGLAGDHEQYF,TGTGCCAGCGTTTCGGGCCTAGCGGGAGACCACGAGCAGTACTTC
TRBJ2-7,.,TRBV6-4,.,CASSEGSSYEQYF,TGTGCCAGCAGTGAGGGCAGCTCCTACGAGCAGTACTTC
TRBJ1-1,.,TRBV11-2,.,CASTPDGSRGTEAFF,TGTGCCAGCACCCCGGATGGGTCCAGGGGCACTGAAGCTTTCTTT
TRBJ1-5,TRBD1,TRBV2,few,CASAGQGYDSNQPQHF,TGTGCCAGCGCGGGACAGGGGTATGATAGCAATCAGCCCCAGCATTTT
TRBJ2-1,.,TRBV4-2,.,CASSQEPGLKNEQFF,TGTGCCAGCAGCCAAGAACCGGGACTCAAAAATGAGCAGTTCTTC
TRBJ1-6,TRBD1,TRBV28,.,CASTLQGYSPLHF,TGTGCCAGCACCTTACAGGGGTATTCACCCCTCCACTTT
TRBJ1-2,.,TRBV30,.,CAWSQSLRVNYGYTF,TGTGCCTGGAGTCAGTCCCTCAGGGTAAACTATGGCTACACCTTC